This TCR beta chain derives from a study of PD-L1 blockade in urothelial cancer. About the research overall: Blood analysis was done at 3 weeks (second dose) and 6 weeks after treatment began.

The sample's time point: peripheral blood 6 weeks after treatment start. Spiking each PCR with synthetic TCR analog templates was performed. Assay: immunoSEQ multiplex PCR; the TCRdb copy retains only in-frame clones and omits some. This table holds around 120,000 clones, around 89% found once. The study's findings and limits: Better survival was predicted by below-median pretreatment blood TCR clonality.

The CDR3 runs 14 residues. The V gene's germline CDR1 is MNHNS and CDR2 SASEGT. Trimming pared 3 bases from V and 7 bases from J, leaving 15 bases between. About this clone itself: Its antigen is unidentified.

This chain links TRBV6-1 with TRBJ1-2; tentatively, D is TRBD1 (5 bases). The TCR sequence derives from a man aged 55 to 70 with urothelial cancer. Sequenced material: PBMCs, taken around atezolizumab (anti-PD-L1) treatment. The CDR3 bases are TGTGCCAGCAGTGAGAGCTGGGGGGTAGGTGGCTACACCTTC. Protein product: CASSESWGVGGYTF.